The 27 T cell receptor beta chains reported below all come from one sample, sequenced in a study of control samples from healthy donors and cancer patients (dated by TCRdb to 2020 to 2021). Libraries came from the immunoSEQ multiplex PCR assay. TCRdb's version of the immuneACCESS table is confined to in-frame rearrangements and falls short of the full clone set. An unresolved V gene accounts for under half of the shortfall where checked; the remainder is of unknown origin. The table held for this sample gives about 200,000 clones. Approximately 2.2% of the sample lies in the top ten. Sequencing was done on a sample of blood. These receptor sequences come from a woman in her twenties or thirties in good health.

The V and J genes are TRBV9 and TRBJ1-2; perhaps TRBD1 as D (6 bases). The V end lost 3 bases, the J end lost 3 bases, and 15 bases lay between the germline ends. This CDR3 has 15 residues. Germline CDR1 and CDR2: SGDLS and YYNGEE. The CDR3 sequence: CASSAFADRYYGYTF. CDR3 bases: TGTGCCAGCAGCGCCTTCGCCGACAGGTACTATGGCTACACCTTC.

The V and J genes are TRBV9 and TRBJ2-3; the D gene is possibly TRBD2 (6 bases). Per the germline V gene, CDR1 is SGDLS and CDR2 is YYNGEE. Trimming shortened V by 7 bases and J by 0 bases, and 9 bases separated the two germline ends. The CDR3 runs to 13 residues. The CDR3 DNA reads TGTGCCAGCGCGGGACCTAGCACAGATACGCAGTATTTT. It encodes CASAGPSTDTQYF.

This chain connects TRBV7-9 to TRBJ1-1, with TRBD1 as a possible D gene (6 bases). The CDR3 runs to 15 residues. Looked up from germline, CDR1 is SEHNR and CDR2 is FQNEAQ (reference sequence). V was trimmed by 5 bases and J by 4 bases, leaving 17 bases between them. The CDR3 sequence: CASSETRTGTTEAFF. CDR3 nucleotide sequence: TGTGCCAGCAGCGAAACCAGAACAGGGACCACTGAAGCTTTCTTT.

The chain links TRBV24-1 to TRBJ1-5, with a tentative D call TRBD1 (5 bases). Deletions cut 5 bases from V and 4 bases from J, with 11 bases between. Per germline, CDR1 KGHDR and CDR2 SFDVKD. The CDR3 loop spans 14 amino acids. As DNA, the CDR3 is TGTGCCACCAGTGCAACAGGAGGGAATCAGCCCCAGCATTTT. Protein sequence: CATSATGGNQPQHF.

The CDR3 coding sequence is TGTGCCAGCTCACCAACAGAGTCCGGGCGGGAAGCTTTCTTT. This gives the protein CASSPTESGREAFF. This chain links TRBV18 with TRBJ1-1; no clear D gene. The ends were cut back, 2 bases at V and 8 bases at J, with 15 bases in the middle. CDR3 length: 14 residues. Looked up from germline, CDR1 is KGHSH and CDR2 is LQKENI.

This chain connects TRBV7-9 to TRBJ2-1; D is perhaps TRBD1 or TRBD2 (6 bases each). Per the germline V gene, CDR1 is SEHNR and CDR2 is FQNEAQ (reference sequence). Trimming shortened V by 6 bases and J by 2 bases, and 8 bases separated the two germline ends. The CDR3 spans 13 residues. The CDR3 loop is CASREGAYNEQFF. The CDR3 bases are TGTGCCAGCAGGGAGGGGGCCTACAATGAGCAGTTCTTC.

The CDR3 DNA reads TGTGCCAGCAGTCGCCGGCAGGGGCTTTTTTATAGCAATCAGCCCCAGCATTTT. This translates into CASSRRQGLFYSNQPQHF. The chain has TRBV28 and TRBJ1-5; a weak D match, TRBD1 (6 bases). The germline V gene encodes CDR1 MDHEN and CDR2 SYDVKM. The CDR3 loop spans 18 amino acids. The germline V and J ends were trimmed by 5 bases and 0 bases, with 20 bases remaining between them. Based on the CDR3 plus reference TRBV28 and TRBJ1-5, the full variable domain is DVKVTQSSRYLVKRTGEKVFLECVQDMDHENMFWYRQDPGLGLRLIYFSYDVKMKEKGDIPEGYSVSREKKERFSLILESASTNQTSMYLCASSRRQGLFYSNQPQHFGDGTRLSIL.

The chain carries TRBV7-9 and TRBJ2-7; TRBD1 aligns across 8 bases. V shed 2 bases, J shed 7 bases, and the junction held 10 bases outside the gene matches. This CDR3 contains 15 residues. Germline loops: CDR1 SEHNR, CDR2 FQNEAQ (reference sequence). The CDR3 bases are TGTGCCAGCAGCTTAAGTACCCAGGGGGCTCGAGAGCAGTACTTC. Amino acid sequence: CASSLSTQGAREQYF.

The chain carries TRBV4-1 and TRBJ1-4; unclear D gene. Germline lookup yields CDR1 MGHRA and CDR2 YSYEKL. Trimming shortened V by 0 bases and J by 8 bases, and 4 bases separated the two germline ends. This CDR3 has 12 residues. CDR3 DNA sequence: TGCGCCAGCAGCCAAGACAGCGAAAAACTGTTTTTT. It is translated as CASSQDSEKLFF.

The chain uses TRBV4-2 and TRBJ2-1; D might be TRBD2 (7 bases). This CDR3 is 18 amino acids long. The germline gives CDR1 LGHNA, CDR2 YNFKEQ. V dropped 4 bases and J dropped 1 base, with 20 bases sitting between them. DNA for the CDR3: TGTGCCAGCAGCCCCGGGCGCGGGGGCCCCCTTTCCTACAATGAGCAGTTCTTC. Translating gives CASSPGRGGPLSYNEQFF.

The chain joins TRBV19 to TRBJ2-7; TRBD2 matches at 8 bases. V lost 5 bases to trimming and J lost 0 bases; unmatched junction nucleotides: 6. This CDR3 has 15 amino acids. Germline V CDR1 and CDR2: LNHDA, SQIVND (reference sequence). The CDR3 region has the DNA TGTGCCAGTAGTGCCTTTGGGACTAGCTCCTACGAGCAGTACTTC. Its protein is CASSAFGTSSYEQYF. Supplemented by reference TRBV19 and TRBJ2-7, the full variable domain reads DGGITQSPKYLFRKEGQNVTLSCEQNLNHDAMYWYRQDPGQGLRLIYYSQIVNDFQKGDIAEGYSVSREKKESFPLTVTSAQKNPTAFYLCASSAFGTSSYEQYFGPGTRLTVT.

This chain links TRBV28 with TRBJ2-1; 11 bases agree with TRBD2. The CDR3 length is 15 residues. With 7 bases clipped from V and 8 bases from J, the junction kept 10 bases outside the gene matches. The germline gives CDR1 MDHEN, CDR2 SYDVKM. The CDR3 nucleotides read TGTGCCAGCACCCCGCAACTAGCGGGGGAGGATGAGCAGTTCTTC. Translating it yields CASTPQLAGEDEQFF.

The rearrangement links TRBV15 to TRBJ2-3; D might be TRBD1 or TRBD2, each matching 5 bases. Trimming cost V 1 base and J 3 bases, with 14 bases left between them. CDR1 LNHNV and CDR2 YYDKDF come from the germline V gene (reference sequence). The CDR3 has 16 residues. In DNA form, the CDR3 reads TGTGCCACCAGCAGAGGTAGGGGAGTTGGGACAGATACGCAGTATTTT. This codes for CATSRGRGVGTDTQYF.

This chain links TRBV7-6 with TRBJ2-1; possibly TRBD2 for D (5 bases). There are 15 residues in the CDR3. Germline-derived CDR1 and CDR2 are SGHVS and FNYEAQ. V lost 3 bases and J 7 bases, leaving 16 bases between the germline ends. In DNA, the CDR3 is TGTGCCAGCAGCTTGGACTGGACGAGGTTAAATGAGCAGTTCTTC. This translates into CASSLDWTRLNEQFF.

The chain recombines TRBV12-3 or TRBV12-4 with TRBJ2-7; D not resolved. Trimming removed 3 bases at V and 1 base at J, with 7 bases between. CDR3 length equals 13 residues. The CDR3 nucleotides read TGTGCCAGCAGTTTTTGGGGTTCCTACGAGCAGTACTTC. Amino acids: CASSFWGSYEQYF.

V is TRBV11-2 and J is TRBJ1-1; D call uncertain. V lost 5 bases, J lost 1 base, and 11 bases lay in between. Germline loops: CDR1 SGHAT, CDR2 FQNNGV. This CDR3 has 14 residues. CDR3 nucleotides: TGTGCCAGCAGCCCCCGCAGTGAGAACACTGAAGCTTTCTTT. As protein: CASSPRSENTEAFF.

Written as DNA, the CDR3 is TGTGCCAGCAGCGTAGGGCTGGCGGGGGGATTTAGCACAGATACGCAGTATTTT. The encoded protein is CASSVGLAGGFSTDTQYF. The chain joins TRBV9 to TRBJ2-3, with TRBD2 matching over 8 bases. CDR3 length: 18 residues. Germline V gives CDR1 SGDLS, CDR2 YYNGEE. V trimming: 0 bases; J trimming: 0 bases; junction bases outside the gene matches: 9.

J is TRBJ1-5 and V is TRBV21-1. TRBV21-1 is given as a pseudogene. The CDR3 extends over 17 amino acids. CDR3 DNA: TGTGCCAGCAGCAAAGATTCGGGACCCTATAGCAATCAGCCCCAGCATTTT. Its translation: CASSKDSGPYSNQPQHF.

The V call is TRBV3-1 (or the pseudogene TRBV3-2), the J call TRBJ2-1; TRBD1 is a possible D gene (6 bases). This CDR3 region has 15 residues. Germline lookup yields CDR1 LGHDT and CDR2 YNNKEL (reference sequence). The ends were cut back, 4 bases at V and 0 bases at J, with 10 bases in the middle. The CDR3 reads CASSLIGGSYNEQFF. CDR3 in DNA: TGTGCCAGCAGCCTGATAGGGGGCTCCTACAATGAGCAGTTCTTC.

The chain is built from TRBV7-9 and TRBJ2-7; TRBD1 matches at 8 bases. Germline CDR1 is SEHNR and CDR2 is FQNEAQ (reference sequence). J lost 3 bases, V lost 6 bases, and 22 bases had no gene match. The CDR3 runs to 19 residues. The CDR3 loop reads CASRWRDQGARAAHYEQYF. CDR3 DNA: TGTGCCAGCAGGTGGCGGGACCAGGGGGCTCGAGCCGCGCACTACGAGCAGTACTTC. Looking up the rest from reference TRBV7-9 and TRBJ2-7 gives the full variable domain: DTGVSQNPRHKITKRGQNVTFRCDPISEHNRLYWYRQTLGQGPEFLTYFQNEAQLEKSRLLSDRFSAERPKGSFSTLEIQRTEQGDSAMYLCASRWRDQGARAAHYEQYFGPGTRLTVT.

The chain recombines TRBV3-1 (or the pseudogene TRBV3-2) with TRBJ1-1; TRBD1 is a possible D gene (5 bases). The CDR3 extends over 15 amino acids. The germline V gene has CDR1 LGHDT and CDR2 YNNKEL (reference sequence). V shed 0 bases and J shed 13 bases, with 21 bases lying between them. The CDR3 bases are TGTGCCAGCAGCCAAGATAGTTATAGGTGGGGGGGAAGTTTCTTT. Its translation is CASSQDSYRWGGSFF.

This rearrangement joins TRBV5-1 to TRBJ1-1; maybe TRBD1 (5 bases). CDR1 is SGHRS, CDR2 YFSETQ, per germline. Trimming removed 2 bases from V and 1 base from J, with 9 bases in between. CDR3 length: 14 residues. CDR3 DNA sequence: TGCGCCAGCAGCTTTGGTCAGGGGAACACTGAAGCTTTCTTT. This encodes CASSFGQGNTEAFF.

V gene TRBV6-5 combines with J gene TRBJ2-5; D is possibly TRBD1 or TRBD2 (5 bases each). V was clipped by 0 bases and J by 7 bases, with 9 bases between them. This CDR3 is built from 13 residues. Per germline, CDR1 MNHEY and CDR2 SVGAGI. The CDR3 DNA reads TGTGCCAGCAGTTACTCCCGGGGCTGGACCCAGTACTTC. Its translation: CASSYSRGWTQYF.

The chain combines TRBV28 with TRBJ1-2; D is undetermined. CDR1 is MDHEN, CDR2 SYDVKM, per germline. The CDR3 totals 14 residues. V gave up 3 bases and J gave up 5 bases, with 13 bases separating them. CDR3 sequence: CASSFPPQSYGYTF. Written as DNA, the CDR3 is TGTGCCAGCAGTTTTCCCCCCCAAAGTTATGGCTACACCTTC.

The chain recombines TRBV11-1 with TRBJ2-3; D is unresolved. The CDR3 totals 14 residues. V was clipped by 5 bases and J by 1 base, with 10 bases between them. The germline V gene has CDR1 SGHAT and CDR2 FQDESV (reference sequence). CDR3 in amino acids: CASSRAWGTDTQYF. CDR3 nucleotides: TGTGCCAGCAGCCGCGCTTGGGGCACAGATACGCAGTATTTT. The variable domain in full, with the rest retrieved from reference TRBV11-1 and TRBJ2-3, is EAEVAQSPRYKITEKSQAVAFWCDPISGHATLYWYRQILGQGPELLVQFQDESVVDDSQLPKDRFSAERLKGVDSTLKIQPAELGDSAMYLCASSRAWGTDTQYFGPGTRLTVL.

This chain's CDR3 is CASSQERRVGETQYF. The CDR3 region has the DNA TGCGCCAGCAGCCAAGAAAGGCGGGTGGGTGAGACCCAGTACTTC. The V and J genes are TRBV4-1 and TRBJ2-5, with a possible D match to TRBD2 (5 bases). Trimming removed 0 bases at V and 5 bases at J, with 13 bases between. This CDR3 region has 15 residues. Germline lookup yields CDR1 MGHRA and CDR2 YSYEKL.

The rearrangement uses TRBV2 and TRBJ1-2, with TRBD1 identical over 8 bases. Germline V gives CDR1 SNHLY, CDR2 FYNNEI. V gave up 6 bases and J gave up 12 bases; unmatched junction bases: 15. The CDR3 has 14 residues. For the CDR3, the DNA is TGTGCCAGCAGGGACTCCGGGACAGGCTTTATGAACACCTTC. This translates into CASRDSGTGFMNTF. The entire variable domain, with the rest obtained from reference TRBV2 and TRBJ1-2, is as follows: EPEVTQTPSHQVTQMGQEVILRCVPISNHLYFYWYRQILGQKVEFLVSFYNNEISEKSEIFDDQFSVERPDGSNFTLKIRSTKLEDSAMYFCASRDSGTGFMNTFGSGTRLTVV.